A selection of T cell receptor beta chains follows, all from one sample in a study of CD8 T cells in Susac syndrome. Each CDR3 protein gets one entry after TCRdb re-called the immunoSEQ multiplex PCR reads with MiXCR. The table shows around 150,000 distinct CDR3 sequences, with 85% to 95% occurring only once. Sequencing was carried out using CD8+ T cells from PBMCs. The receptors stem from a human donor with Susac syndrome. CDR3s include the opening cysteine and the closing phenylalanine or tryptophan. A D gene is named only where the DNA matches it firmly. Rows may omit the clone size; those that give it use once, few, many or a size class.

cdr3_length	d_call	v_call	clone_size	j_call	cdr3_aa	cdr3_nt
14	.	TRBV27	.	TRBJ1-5	CASSWGGSNQPQHF	TGTGCCAGCAGTTGGGGGGGAAGCAATCAGCCCCAGCATTTT
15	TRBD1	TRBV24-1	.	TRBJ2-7	CATSDPRDSTYEQYF	TGTGCCACCAGTGATCCCAGGGACAGTACCTACGAGCAGTACTTC
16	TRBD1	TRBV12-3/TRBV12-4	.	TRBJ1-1	CASTPLWTGDDTEAFF	TGTGCCAGCACCCCGCTATGGACAGGGGACGACACTGAAGCTTTCTTT
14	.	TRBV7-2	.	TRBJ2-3	CASSFGGGTDTQYF	TGTGCCAGCAGCTTCGGCGGGGGCACAGATACGCAGTATTTT
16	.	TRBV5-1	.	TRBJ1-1	CASSLRGQSMNTEAFF	TGCGCCAGCAGCTTGCGCGGACAGTCAATGAACACTGAAGCTTTCTTT
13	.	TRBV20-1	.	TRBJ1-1	CSARGRGANEAFF	TGCAGTGCTAGAGGACGGGGGGCGAATGAAGCTTTCTTT
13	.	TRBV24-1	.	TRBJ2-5	CATGGQLQETQYF	TGTGCCACGGGGGGACAACTACAAGAGACCCAGTACTTC
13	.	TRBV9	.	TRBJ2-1	CASSADGYNEQFF	TGTGCCAGCAGCGCCGACGGGTACAATGAGCAGTTCTTC
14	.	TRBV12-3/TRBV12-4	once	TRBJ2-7	CASSLAPDSYEQYF	TGTGCCAGCAGCCTAGCGCCAGACTCCTACGAGCAGTACTTC
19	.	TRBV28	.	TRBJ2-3	CASTPRVLLGPPSTDTQYF	TGTGCCAGCACCCCCAGGGTTTTACTGGGCCCACCCAGCACAGATACGCAGTATTTT
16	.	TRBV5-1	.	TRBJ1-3	CASSQSTANSGNTIYF	TGCGCCAGCAGCCAGTCGACAGCCAACTCTGGAAACACCATATATTTT
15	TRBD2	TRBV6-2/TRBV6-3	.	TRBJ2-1	CASRISGRTYNEQFF	TGTGCCAGCAGGATTAGCGGGAGGACCTACAATGAGCAGTTCTTC
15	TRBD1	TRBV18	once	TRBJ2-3	CASSPPQGVTDTQYF	TGTGCCAGCTCACCCCCACAGGGGGTTACAGATACGCAGTATTTT
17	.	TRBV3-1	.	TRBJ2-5	CASSQEAAALTRLSQYF	TGTGCCAGCAGCCAAGAGGCGGCGGCCCTCACTAGGTTGTCCCAGTACTTC
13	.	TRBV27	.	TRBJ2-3	CASSPFGTDTQYF	TGTGCCAGCAGTCCTTTCGGCACAGATACGCAGTATTTT
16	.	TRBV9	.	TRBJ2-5	CASSELTGILGETQYF	TGTGCCAGCAGCGAACTAACAGGGATCCTCGGGGAGACCCAGTACTTC
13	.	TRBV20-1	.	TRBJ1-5	CSPRHPANQPQHF	TGCAGTCCCCGACATCCTGCGAATCAGCCCCAGCATTTT
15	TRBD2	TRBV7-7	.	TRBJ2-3	CASSLSGGRTDTQYF	TGTGCTAGCAGCTTATCGGGAGGGCGCACAGATACGCAGTATTTT
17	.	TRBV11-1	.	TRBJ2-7	CASSLEYLGEKKDEQYF	TGTGCCAGCAGCTTAGAGTATTTGGGGGAAAAGAAGGACGAGCAGTACTTC
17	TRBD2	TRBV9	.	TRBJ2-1	CASSVVSEAGDYNEQFF	TGTGCCAGCAGCGTAGTGTCAGAAGCGGGAGACTACAATGAGCAGTTCTTC
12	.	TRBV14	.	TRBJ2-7	CASSQVAYEQYF	TGTGCCAGCAGCCAAGTGGCCTACGAGCAGTACTTC
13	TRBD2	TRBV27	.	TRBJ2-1	CASSDSTSGEQFF	TGTGCCAGCAGTGACTCGACTAGCGGAGAGCAGTTCTTC
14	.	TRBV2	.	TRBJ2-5	CASIGRGPQETQYF	TGTGCCAGCATAGGAAGGGGTCCTCAAGAGACCCAGTACTTC
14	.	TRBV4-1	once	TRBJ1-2	CASSPPEAGPGYTF	TGCGCCAGCAGCCCTCCGGAGGCGGGGCCGGGCTACACCTTC
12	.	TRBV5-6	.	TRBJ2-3	CASSLGLLEQYF	TGTGCCAGCAGCTTGGGACTACTAGAGCAGTATTTT
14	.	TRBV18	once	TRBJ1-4	CASSTGLLNEKLFF	TGTGCCAGCTCAACGGGACTACTTAATGAAAAACTGTTTTTT
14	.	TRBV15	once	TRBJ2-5	CATSRDSLQETQYF	TGTGCCACCAGCAGAGATAGCTTACAAGAGACCCAGTACTTC
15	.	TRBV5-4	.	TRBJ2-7	CASRLGGTEQYEQYF	TGTGCCAGCAGGTTGGGGGGAACAGAACAATACGAGCAGTACTTC
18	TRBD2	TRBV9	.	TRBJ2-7	CASSPRGLAGAPDYEQYF	TGTGCCAGCTCCCCCCGCGGCCTAGCGGGAGCCCCGGACTACGAGCAGTACTTC